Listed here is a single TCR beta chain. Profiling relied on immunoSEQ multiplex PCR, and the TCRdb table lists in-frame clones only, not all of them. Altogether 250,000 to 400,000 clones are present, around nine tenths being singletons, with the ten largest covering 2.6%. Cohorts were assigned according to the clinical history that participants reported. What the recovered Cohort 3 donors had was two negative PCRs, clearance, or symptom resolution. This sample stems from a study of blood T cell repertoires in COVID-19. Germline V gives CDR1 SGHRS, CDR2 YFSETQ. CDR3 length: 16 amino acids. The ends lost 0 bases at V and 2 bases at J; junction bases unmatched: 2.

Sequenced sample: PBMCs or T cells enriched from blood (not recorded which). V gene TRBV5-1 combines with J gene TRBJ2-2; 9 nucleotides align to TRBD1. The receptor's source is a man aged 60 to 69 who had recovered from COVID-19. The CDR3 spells CASSLAGQGNTGELFF. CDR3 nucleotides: TGCGCCAGCAGCTTGGCGGGACAGGGTAACACCGGGGAGCTGTTTTTT.